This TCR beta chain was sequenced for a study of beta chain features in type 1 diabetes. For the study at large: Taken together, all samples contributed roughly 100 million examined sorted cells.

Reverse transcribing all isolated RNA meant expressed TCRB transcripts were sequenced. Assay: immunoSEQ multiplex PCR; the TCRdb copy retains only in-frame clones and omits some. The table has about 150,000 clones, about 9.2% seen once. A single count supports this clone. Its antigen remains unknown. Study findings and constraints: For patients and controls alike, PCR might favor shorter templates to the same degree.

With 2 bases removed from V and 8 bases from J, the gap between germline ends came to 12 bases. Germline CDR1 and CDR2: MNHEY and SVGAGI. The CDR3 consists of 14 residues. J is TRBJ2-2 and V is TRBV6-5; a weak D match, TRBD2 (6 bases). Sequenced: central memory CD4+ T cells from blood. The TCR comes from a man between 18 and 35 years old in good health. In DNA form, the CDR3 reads TGTGCCAGCAGTTACGGAGGGACGGGGGGGGAGCTGTTTTTT. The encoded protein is CASSYGGTGGELFF.